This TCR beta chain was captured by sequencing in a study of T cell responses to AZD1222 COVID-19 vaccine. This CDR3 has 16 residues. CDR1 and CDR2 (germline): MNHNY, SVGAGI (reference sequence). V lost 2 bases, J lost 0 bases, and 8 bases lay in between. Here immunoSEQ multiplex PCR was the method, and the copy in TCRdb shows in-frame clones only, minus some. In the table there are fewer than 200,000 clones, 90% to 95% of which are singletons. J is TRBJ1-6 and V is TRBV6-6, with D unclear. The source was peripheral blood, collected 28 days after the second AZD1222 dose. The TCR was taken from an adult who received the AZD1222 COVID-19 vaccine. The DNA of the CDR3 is TGTGCCAGCAGTTACGATGGGAGCTCCTATAATTCACCCCTCCACTTT. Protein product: CASSYDGSSYNSPLHF.